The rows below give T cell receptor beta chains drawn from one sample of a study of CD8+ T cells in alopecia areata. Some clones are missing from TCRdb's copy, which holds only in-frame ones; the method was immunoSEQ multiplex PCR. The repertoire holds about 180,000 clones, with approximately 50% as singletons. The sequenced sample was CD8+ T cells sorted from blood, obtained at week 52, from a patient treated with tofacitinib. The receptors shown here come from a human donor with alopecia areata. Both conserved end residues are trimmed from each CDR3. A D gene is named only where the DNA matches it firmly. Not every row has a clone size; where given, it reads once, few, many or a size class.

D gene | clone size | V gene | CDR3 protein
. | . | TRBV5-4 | ASSLDQNTEAF
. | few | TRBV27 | ASSLAATYGYT
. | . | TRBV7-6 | ASSSGTQSTDTQY
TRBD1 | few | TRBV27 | ASSFGTGGELF
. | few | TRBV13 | ASSSTHTGELF
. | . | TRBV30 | AWGPGEAF
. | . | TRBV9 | ASSVGATNEKLF
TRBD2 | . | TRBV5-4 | ASSWSGVFSYEQY
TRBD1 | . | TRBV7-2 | ASSLQGSPTDTQY
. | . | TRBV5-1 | ASSFSLGVTHGYT
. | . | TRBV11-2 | ASTPGPVNTEAF
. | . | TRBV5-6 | ASSLGGNEQF
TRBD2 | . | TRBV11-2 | ASSYRLAGGQETQY
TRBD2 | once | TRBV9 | ASSLGLAGSTDTQY
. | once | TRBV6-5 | ASSFGQMGYYEQY
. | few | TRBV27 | ASSPLPDRAPYEQY
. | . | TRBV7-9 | ASRTGPETHEQY
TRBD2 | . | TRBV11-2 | ASSDARGVDGEQF
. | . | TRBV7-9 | ASSLGGDYGYT
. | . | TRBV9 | ASSVEDWSYGYT
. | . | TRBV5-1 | ASSFRDTNTGELF
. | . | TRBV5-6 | ASSFGGMNTEAF
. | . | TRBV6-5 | ASSAFSGQPQH
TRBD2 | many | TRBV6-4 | ASSDDGEGHNEQF
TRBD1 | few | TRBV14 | ASSPGQGSSGNTIY
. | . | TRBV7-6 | ASSFRGVPGTQY
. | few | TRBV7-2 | ASSLAGPRGPETQY
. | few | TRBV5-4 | ASSLVRDRGGTQY
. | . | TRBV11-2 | ASSLDIELTEDWEAF
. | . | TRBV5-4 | ASSLEEATPGELF
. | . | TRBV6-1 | ASSVGPTGANVLT
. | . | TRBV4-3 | ASSQDEKLF
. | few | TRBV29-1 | SVVGGGNTEAF
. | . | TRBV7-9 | ASSPEIPRLKYNEQF
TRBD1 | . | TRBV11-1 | ASSPTDRGFEAF
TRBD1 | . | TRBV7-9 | ASTEDRSSYEQY
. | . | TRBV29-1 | SPPPGCIYGYT
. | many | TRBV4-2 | ASSQVGAGDYGYT
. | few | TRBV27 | ASSLSPAQPQH
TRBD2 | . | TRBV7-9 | ASSPTSRYEQY
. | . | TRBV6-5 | ASSASPLNEQY
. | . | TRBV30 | ACKGDMAKNIQY
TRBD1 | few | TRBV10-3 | AIRGGGSGELF
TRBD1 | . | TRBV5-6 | ASSFGQGNSPLH
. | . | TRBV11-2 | ASSLDNSPLH
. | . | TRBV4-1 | ASSSADTVFYEQY
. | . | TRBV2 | ASSEMVGGGTEAF
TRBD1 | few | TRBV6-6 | ASSPPDRGQKNIQY
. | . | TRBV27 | ASSLGPDMEPQH